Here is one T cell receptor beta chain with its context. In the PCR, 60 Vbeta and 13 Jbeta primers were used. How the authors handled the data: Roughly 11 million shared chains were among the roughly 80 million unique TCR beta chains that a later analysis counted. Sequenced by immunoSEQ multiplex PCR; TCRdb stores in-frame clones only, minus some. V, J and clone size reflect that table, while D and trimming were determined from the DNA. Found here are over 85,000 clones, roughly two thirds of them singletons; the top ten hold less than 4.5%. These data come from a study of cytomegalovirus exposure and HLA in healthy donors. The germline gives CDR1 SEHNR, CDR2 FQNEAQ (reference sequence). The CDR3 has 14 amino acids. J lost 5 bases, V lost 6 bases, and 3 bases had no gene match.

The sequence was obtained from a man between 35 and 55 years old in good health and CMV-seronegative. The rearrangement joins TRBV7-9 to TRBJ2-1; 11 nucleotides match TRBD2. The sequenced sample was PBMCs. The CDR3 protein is CASRKGLADNEQFF. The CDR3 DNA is TGTGCCAGCAGAAAGGGACTAGCGGACAATGAGCAGTTCTTC.